These T cell receptor beta chains were read from a single sample in a study of beta chain features in type 1 diabetes. Produced via immunoSEQ multiplex PCR; TCRdb's table is partial and in-frame only. Among around 600,000 clones listed, under 15% were seen once. Source material: naive CD4+ T cells from blood. The receptor source for this set is a young man with type 1 diabetes. Both conserved end residues are part of each CDR3. Each record gives: CDR3 DNA, CDR3 protein, D gene, V gene, clone size, J gene. The D gene is left open where the match is weak. Rows give clone size only sometimes, using once, few, many, or a class for an expanded clone.

DNA: TGTGCCACCACCCATAGCAATCAGCCCCAGCATTTT; CDR3: CATTHSNQPQHF; D: .; V: TRBV6-1; size: .; J: TRBJ1-5
DNA: TGTGCCAGCAGCTTAGCGAGCACCAGCATCCACACCTTC; CDR3: CASSLASTSIHTF; D: .; V: TRBV7-9; size: few; J: TRBJ1-2
DNA: TGTGCCAGCAGCCCATGGACCATCCAAGAGACCCAGTACTTC; CDR3: CASSPWTIQETQYF; D: .; V: TRBV5-6; size: .; J: TRBJ2-5
DNA: TGTGCCAGCTCACCAAACGGACAGGACTACGAGCAGTACTTC; CDR3: CASSPNGQDYEQYF; D: TRBD1; V: TRBV18; size: .; J: TRBJ2-7
DNA: TGTGCCAGCAGTTACTCTGCGGACAGGGCCTACGAGCAGTACTTC; CDR3: CASSYSADRAYEQYF; D: TRBD1; V: TRBV6-6; size: few; J: TRBJ2-7
DNA: TGTGCCAGTAACGTAGAGAGTAATGAAAAACTGTTTTTT; CDR3: CASNVESNEKLFF; D: .; V: TRBV28; size: .; J: TRBJ1-4
DNA: TGTGCCAGCAGACCGACAGGAGGTACGCAGTATTTT; CDR3: CASRPTGGTQYF; D: .; V: TRBV4-2; size: .; J: TRBJ2-3
DNA: TGCAGCGTGGACAGGGCGCAAGAGACCCAGTACTTC; CDR3: CSVDRAQETQYF; D: TRBD1; V: TRBV29-1; size: few; J: TRBJ2-5
DNA: TGTGCCAGCAGCTTCGCCGTCTATAGCAGGGGCACAGATACGCAGTATTTT; CDR3: CASSFAVYSRGTDTQYF; D: .; V: TRBV7-9; size: .; J: TRBJ2-3
DNA: TGCGCCAGCAGCGTACAGGGGTCGGCAGATACGCAGTATTTT; CDR3: CASSVQGSADTQYF; D: TRBD1; V: TRBV5-1; size: few; J: TRBJ2-3
DNA: TGTGCCAGCAGCCGAGGCTCGGGGGAGACCCAGTACTTC; CDR3: CASSRGSGETQYF; D: .; V: TRBV7-3; size: .; J: TRBJ2-5
DNA: TGCGCCAGCAGTAAAATTTACCACTTCACAACGGAGGATTTT; CDR3: CASSKIYHFTTEDF; D: .; V: TRBV23-1; size: few; J: TRBJ1-5
DNA: TGTGCCAGCAGCTTTTACGGCAATTCACCCCTCCACTTT; CDR3: CASSFYGNSPLHF; D: .; V: TRBV7-2; size: few; J: TRBJ1-6
DNA: TGCGCCAGCAGCAGGGGGACTTTACAAGAGACCCAGTACTTC; CDR3: CASSRGTLQETQYF; D: .; V: TRBV5-1; size: few; J: TRBJ2-5
DNA: TGTGCCAGCGGCTTCTCCTACGAGCAGTACTTC; CDR3: CASGFSYEQYF; D: .; V: TRBV28; size: few; J: TRBJ2-7
DNA: TGTGCCAGCAGTCGACCCAGGGGTGAGACCCAGTACTTC; CDR3: CASSRPRGETQYF; D: .; V: TRBV5-6; size: .; J: TRBJ2-5
DNA: TGTGCCAGCGGTTCAAAGGGGAATCAGCCCCAGCATTTT; CDR3: CASGSKGNQPQHF; D: .; V: TRBV27; size: few; J: TRBJ1-5